This entry lists 29 T cell receptor beta chains sequenced from one sample in a study of Tregs in tolerant kidney transplant recipients. TCRdb's table, derived via immunoSEQ multiplex PCR, lists solely in-frame clones and lacks some. The sample carries tens of thousands of clones, roughly 89% recorded once. Sequencing was carried out using CD4+ T cells from blood. Receptors originate from a human donor in good health.

A few counts support this clone. This may be a read error, as it is one base from a much larger clone. The rearrangement links TRBV7-9 to TRBJ1-1; D is undetermined. Germline V gene sequence: CDR1 SEHNR, CDR2 FQNEAQ (reference sequence). The CDR3 spans 13 residues. The V gene lost 1 base and the J gene lost 1 base, with 4 bases spanning the gap. The CDR3 DNA is TGTGCCAGCAGCTTAGAGGGGAACACTGAAGCTTTCTTT. It codes for CASSLEGNTEAFF.

The gene calls are TRBV7-2 and TRBJ2-3; D unclear. CDR1 is SGHTA and CDR2 is FQGNSA in the germline V gene. This CDR3 is built from 15 residues. Trimming left V 1 base short and J 4 bases short, with 12 bases between. The CDR3 here is CASSLEPEQSDTQYF. In DNA, the CDR3 is TGTGCCAGCAGCTTAGAACCTGAGCAATCAGATACGCAGTATTTT.

The V gene is TRBV6-5, the J gene TRBJ1-6; maybe TRBD1 (5 bases). V was shortened by 10 bases and J by 7 bases, with 14 bases between the two germline ends. Germline CDR1 and CDR2: MNHEY and SVGAGI. This CDR3 has 13 residues. DNA of the CDR3: TGTGCCAAGTCACAGGCACTGAATTCACCCCTCCACTTT. Translated: CAKSQALNSPLHF.

The CDR3 spells CAWSASEVYGYTF. The CDR3 DNA reads as TGTGCCTGGAGTGCATCTGAAGTCTATGGCTACACCTTC. This chain joins TRBV30 and TRBJ1-2, with no clear D. The length of the CDR3 is 13 residues. In germline, CDR1 is GTSNPN, CDR2 SVGIG (reference sequence). V dropped 1 base and J dropped 4 bases, with 10 bases sitting between them.

The V and J genes are TRBV2 and TRBJ1-2, with a possible D match to TRBD1 (5 bases). V was clipped by 7 bases and J by 3 bases, with 15 bases between them. This CDR3 contains 14 residues. Per germline, CDR1 SNHLY and CDR2 FYNNEI. The CDR3 region is CASIKWTSDYGYTF. The CDR3 coding sequence is TGTGCCAGCATTAAGTGGACAAGCGACTATGGCTACACCTTC.

V usage is TRBV2 and J usage is TRBJ1-5; D gene unclear. The CDR3 is made up of 16 amino acids. V lost 6 bases to trimming and J lost 2 bases, with 17 bases between them. Germline CDR1 is SNHLY and CDR2 is FYNNEI. The CDR3 bases are TGTGCCAGCAGGAACCTTCGGAGTTCGGGCAATCAGCCCCAGCATTTT. Its protein is CASRNLRSSGNQPQHF. The whole variable domain, filled in from reference TRBV2 and TRBJ1-5, reads EPEVTQTPSHQVTQMGQEVILRCVPISNHLYFYWYRQILGQKVEFLVSFYNNEISEKSEIFDDQFSVERPDGSNFTLKIRSTKLEDSAMYFCASRNLRSSGNQPQHFGDGTRLSIL.

The J gene is TRBJ1-1, the V gene TRBV7-2; D is unclear. The CDR3 loop spans 13 amino acids. From germline, CDR1 is SGHTA and CDR2 FQGNSA. V dropped 9 bases and J dropped 5 bases, with 16 bases sitting between them. This CDR3 reads CASRRRTGTEAFF. The CDR3 nucleotides are TGTGCCAGTAGGCGCCGGACGGGTACTGAAGCTTTCTTT.

The chain is built from TRBV7-2 and TRBJ2-1, with 8 bases identical to TRBD2. The CDR3 has 17 amino acids. The junction had 9 bases not matched to a gene; V was cut back by 5 bases and J by 0 bases. The germline V gene has CDR1 SGHTA and CDR2 FQGNSA. The CDR3 DNA reads TGTGCCAGCAGCCCTTCCCCAAGCGGGAGCTCCTACAATGAGCAGTTCTTC. Translating it yields CASSPSPSGSSYNEQFF. Variable domain in full (rest from reference TRBV7-2 and TRBJ2-1): GAGVSQSPSNKVTEKGKDVELRCDPISGHTALYWYRQSLGQGLEFLIYFQGNSAPDKSGLPSDRFSAERTGGSVSTLTIQRTQQEDSAVYLCASSPSPSGSSYNEQFFGPGTRLTVL.

The chain employs TRBV4-2 and TRBJ2-1; perhaps TRBD2 as D (6 bases). The CDR3 spans 15 residues. Germline CDR1 is LGHNA and CDR2 is YNFKEQ. V shed 5 bases and J shed 7 bases, with 18 bases lying between them. CDR3 region: CASSDGGQTRNEQFF. CDR3 in DNA: TGTGCCAGCAGCGATGGAGGGCAAACTCGGAATGAGCAGTTCTTC.

J is TRBJ1-1 and V is TRBV2, with unresolved D. The V end was cut by 7 bases, the J end by 0 bases, with 9 bases between. The CDR3 is 13 residues long. Germline-derived CDR1 and CDR2 are SNHLY and FYNNEI. CDR3 loop: CASTLGMNTEAFF. In DNA form, the CDR3 reads TGTGCCAGCACTTTGGGGATGAACACTGAAGCTTTCTTT.

The V call is TRBV18, the J call TRBJ2-2; tentative D call: TRBD2 (5 bases). The CDR3 has 16 amino acids. Germline lookup yields CDR1 KGHSH and CDR2 LQKENI. V gave up 3 bases and J gave up 7 bases, with 18 bases separating them. The CDR3 coding sequence is TGTGCCAGCTCACCCCGAGGGTGGGTGAACGGCGGGGAGCTGTTTTTT. Translation: CASSPRGWVNGGELFF.

This clone was seen only a few times. The rearrangement uses TRBV19 and TRBJ2-1; 12 bases are shared with TRBD1. The ends lost 6 bases at V and 7 bases at J; junction bases unmatched: 4. The CDR3 length is 14 residues. Germline CDR1 and CDR2: LNHDA and SQIVND (reference sequence). The CDR3 nucleotides read TGTGCCAGTAGGGGACAGGGGGCGAGAAATGAGCAGTTCTTC. This gives the protein CASRGQGARNEQFF.

The chain combines TRBV11-2 with TRBJ2-3; D unresolved. Germline V gene lookup returns CDR1 SGHAT and CDR2 FQNNGV. CDR3 length: 14 residues. Trimming shortened V by 3 bases and J by 2 bases, and 9 bases separated the two germline ends. Written as DNA, the CDR3 is TGTGCCAGCAGCTTGGGGATTTACACAGATACGCAGTATTTT. Its protein is CASSLGIYTDTQYF. Looking up the rest from reference TRBV11-2 and TRBJ2-3 gives the full variable domain: EAGVAQSPRYKIIEKRQSVAFWCNPISGHATLYWYQQILGQGPKLLIQFQNNGVVDDSQLPKDRFSAERLKGVDSTLKIQPAKLEDSAVYLCASSLGIYTDTQYFGPGTRLTVL.

J is TRBJ2-1 and V is TRBV6-4; D is possibly TRBD2 (6 bases). The V and J ends lost 0 bases and 8 bases respectively, with 14 bases between them. Germline V lookup: CDR1 MRHNA, CDR2 SNTAGT. The CDR3 covers 15 residues. DNA for the CDR3: TGTGCCAGCAGTGACTCATGGAGGGGTGGCGATGAGCAGTTCTTC. It yields the protein CASSDSWRGGDEQFF.

The V gene is TRBV28, the J gene TRBJ2-7, with no clear D. The CDR3 runs to 13 residues. CDR1 is MDHEN and CDR2 is SYDVKM in the germline V gene. Trimming took off 2 bases at V and 3 bases at J, with 8 bases between the two ends. CDR3 nucleotide sequence: TGTGCCAGCAGTTTAAGGGTGGGCTACGAGCAGTACTTC. As protein: CASSLRVGYEQYF.

This clone was seen just once. This chain uses TRBV11-1 with TRBJ2-2; TRBD2 is a possible D gene (6 bases). In germline, CDR1 is SGHAT, CDR2 FQDESV (reference sequence). The germline V and J ends were trimmed by 3 bases and 1 base, with 6 bases remaining between them. The CDR3 consists of 14 residues. The CDR3 region has the DNA TGTGCCAGCAGCTTGGAGGGGAACACCGGGGAGCTGTTTTTT. It is translated as CASSLEGNTGELFF.

The chain combines TRBV5-1 with TRBJ1-4; TRBD1 matches at 7 bases. After removal of 6 bases from V and 5 bases from J, the junction contained 7 bases not matched to a gene. CDR1 SGHRS and CDR2 YFSETQ come from the germline V gene. There are 14 residues in the CDR3. The CDR3 loop is CASKSGTENEKLFF. The DNA for the CDR3 is TGCGCCAGCAAATCCGGGACAGAAAATGAAAAACTGTTTTTT.

The chain couples TRBV5-1 to TRBJ2-5, with TRBD2 matching over 8 bases. Germline assignment: CDR1 SGHRS and CDR2 YFSETQ. The CDR3 spans 14 residues. Losses at the gene ends were 6 bases for V and 3 bases for J; bases not matched to a gene: 7. The DNA of the CDR3 is TGCGCCAGCAACCCCCGGGGGGGCGAAGAGACCCAGTACTTC. This sequence encodes CASNPRGGEETQYF. Using reference TRBV5-1 and TRBJ2-5 for the parts outside the CDR3, the full variable domain is KAGVTQTPRYLIKTRGQQVTLSCSPISGHRSVSWYQQTPGQGLQFLFEYFSETQRNKGNFPGRFSGRQFSNSRSEMNVSTLELGDSALYLCASNPRGGEETQYFGPGTRLLVL.

The chain couples TRBV9 to TRBJ1-2; TRBD1 matches at 9 bases. CDR3 length: 13 residues. The V segment lost 7 bases and the J segment 3 bases; nucleotides outside the gene matches: 4. Looked up from germline, CDR1 is SGDLS and CDR2 is YYNGEE. The CDR3 DNA follows: TGTGCCAGCTCACAGGGGGCTGACTATGGCTACACCTTC. Protein product: CASSQGADYGYTF.

The chain couples TRBV6-5 to TRBJ1-5, with 8 nucleotides matching TRBD1. Per the germline V gene, CDR1 is MNHEY and CDR2 is SVGAGI. CDR3 length equals 14 residues. V dropped 4 bases and J dropped 2; count of bases not matched to a gene: 1. The CDR3 DNA reads TGTGCCAGCAGTTCGGGACAGGGCAATCAGCCCCAGCATTTT. Translated, it gives CASSSGQGNQPQHF.

The chain is built from TRBV19 and TRBJ1-2, with 9 bases that match TRBD1. The CDR3 spans 14 residues. The V gene's germline CDR1 is LNHDA and CDR2 SQIVND (reference sequence). V dropped 1 base and J dropped 8; count of bases not matched to a gene: 5. The CDR3 bases are TGTGCCAGTAGTATAGGGACAGGGGTGAGCGGCTACACCTTC. Its translation is CASSIGTGVSGYTF.

The gene calls are TRBV28 and TRBJ2-7, with D hard to call. Germline values: CDR1 MDHEN, CDR2 SYDVKM. This CDR3 comprises 11 residues. The germline V and J ends were trimmed by 5 bases and 4 bases, with 6 bases remaining between them. CDR3 amino acids: CASSDMYEQYF. CDR3 nucleotide sequence: TGTGCCAGCAGTGACATGTACGAGCAGTACTTC.

This chain links TRBV6-1 with TRBJ1-5; D is unclear. Germline CDR1 reads MNHNS; CDR2 reads SASEGT. The V end was cut by 3 bases, the J end by 0 bases, with 6 bases between. There are 14 residues in the CDR3. CDR3 sequence reads: CASSDSGSNQPQHF. The CDR3, as DNA: TGTGCCAGCAGTGATTCGGGTAGCAATCAGCCCCAGCATTTT.

Many counts were recorded for this clone. At the DNA level, this CDR3 is encoded by other sequences in the same sample as well. The CDR3 loop is CASSLEANTEAFF. CDR3 nucleotide sequence: TGTGCCAGCAGCTTAGAAGCGAACACTGAAGCTTTCTTT. This chain uses TRBV7-3 with TRBJ1-1; D gene ambiguous. V dropped 2 bases and J dropped 1 base, with 5 bases sitting between them. CDR1 is SGHTA, CDR2 FQGTGA, per germline. This CDR3 comprises 13 residues.

The CDR3 region is CASSQDLKDFGYTF. The CDR3 bases are TGTGCCAGCAGCCAAGATCTAAAGGATTTTGGCTACACCTTC. The chain uses TRBV4-2 and TRBJ1-2; no reliable D call. CDR1 and CDR2 from the germline V gene are LGHNA and YNFKEQ. Trimming shortened V by 0 bases and J by 7 bases, and 12 bases separated the two germline ends. The CDR3 spans 14 residues.

The chain's CDR3 is CASNPGGLRTYEQYF. Here the CDR3 DNA reads TGTGCCAGCAACCCCGGTGGGCTGCGCACCTACGAGCAGTACTTC. This sequence joins TRBV2 and TRBJ2-7; no clear D. The ends were cut back, 7 bases at V and 2 bases at J, with 18 bases in the middle. The CDR3 spans 15 residues. Germline V gene lookup returns CDR1 SNHLY and CDR2 FYNNEI.

This clone occurred a few times. This chain uses TRBV25-1 with TRBJ1-6; 7 bases are a match to TRBD1. CDR3 length equals 14 residues. The trim removed 6 bases at V and 7 bases at J, leaving 6 bases unmatched. CDR1 is MGHDK and CDR2 is SYGVNS in the germline V gene. CDR3 sequence (DNA): TGTGCCAGCAGGACAGGGTGGGGGAATTCACCCCTCCACTTT. Encoded protein: CASRTGWGNSPLHF.

The V call is TRBV29-1, the J call TRBJ1-1; TRBD1 is a possible D gene (5 bases). CDR1 SQVTM and CDR2 ANQGSEA come from the germline V gene. V lost 4 bases, J lost 10 bases, and 19 bases lay in between. The CDR3 loop spans 13 amino acids. The CDR3 reads CSVVVGGPGRAFF. The CDR3 coding sequence is TGCAGCGTTGTGGTCGGGGGTCCCGGTCGAGCTTTCTTT. The whole variable domain, remainder taken from reference TRBV29-1 and TRBJ1-1, is SAVISQKPSRDICQRGTSLTIQCQVDSQVTMMFWYRQQPGQSLTLIATANQGSEATYESGFVIDKFPISRPNLTFSTLTVSNMSPEDSSIYLCSVVVGGPGRAFFGQGTRLTVV.

The CDR3 sequence: CASSWSGAETRTYEQYF. DNA of the CDR3: TGTGCCAGCAGCTGGTCGGGTGCAGAGACTAGGACCTACGAGCAGTACTTC. The V and J genes are TRBV5-5 and TRBJ2-7; tentative D call: TRBD2 (6 bases). The CDR3 runs to 17 residues. CDR1 and CDR2 from the germline V gene are SGHKS and YYEKEE (reference sequence). The V and J ends lost 3 bases and 2 bases respectively, with 21 bases between them.